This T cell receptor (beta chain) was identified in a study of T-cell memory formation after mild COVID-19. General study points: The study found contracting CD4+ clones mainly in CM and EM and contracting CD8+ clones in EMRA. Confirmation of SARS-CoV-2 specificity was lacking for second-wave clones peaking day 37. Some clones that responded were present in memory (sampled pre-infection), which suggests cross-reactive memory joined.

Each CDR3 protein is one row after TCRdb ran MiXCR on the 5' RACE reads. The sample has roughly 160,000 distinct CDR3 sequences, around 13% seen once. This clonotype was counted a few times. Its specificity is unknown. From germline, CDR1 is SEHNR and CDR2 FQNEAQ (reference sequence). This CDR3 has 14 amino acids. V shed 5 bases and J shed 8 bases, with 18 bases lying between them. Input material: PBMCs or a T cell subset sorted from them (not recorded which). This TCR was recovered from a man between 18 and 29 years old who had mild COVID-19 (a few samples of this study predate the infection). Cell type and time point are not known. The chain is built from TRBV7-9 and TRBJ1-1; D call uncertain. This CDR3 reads CASSLPGRAGEAFF. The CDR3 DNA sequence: TGTGCCAGCAGCCTTCCCGGACGGGCGGGAGAAGCTTTCTTT.